These 21 T cell receptor beta chains came from one sample sequenced in a study of blood T cell repertoires in COVID-19. Profiled with immunoSEQ multiplex PCR; TCRdb holds only in-frame clones, not every one. This sample carries about 80,000 clones, roughly 80% of them seen once, and the ten largest clones take approximately 12%. The sample was peripheral blood. These receptor sequences come from an elderly man with acute or convalescent COVID-19.

V and J are TRBV12-5 and TRBJ1-1; D gene unclear. Germline CDR1 and CDR2: LGHNT and FRNRAP. V lost 7 bases and J 2 bases, leaving 5 bases between the germline ends. CDR3 length: 11 residues. The CDR3 here is CASVLNTEAFF. In DNA form, the CDR3 reads TGTGCTAGTGTCCTAAACACTGAAGCTTTCTTT.

V usage is TRBV6-4 and J usage is TRBJ2-7, with 11 bases aligning to TRBD2. The V and J ends lost 0 bases and 2 bases, in that order; junction bases with no gene match: 9. Germline assignment: CDR1 MRHNA and CDR2 SNTAGT. The CDR3 contains 18 residues. This CDR3 is CASSDSPSGGPDTYEQYF. CDR3 in DNA: TGTGCCAGCAGTGACTCACCTAGCGGGGGGCCGGATACCTACGAGCAGTACTTC.

This chain links TRBV2 with TRBJ1-1; D is ambiguous. This CDR3 region has 13 residues. Germline V gives CDR1 SNHLY, CDR2 FYNNEI. V was pared by 6 bases and J by 8 bases, with 16 bases between. The CDR3 bases are TGTGCCAGCAGATATATCCCACGGAGCGAAGCTTTCTTT. Translating it yields CASRYIPRSEAFF.

This chain links TRBV13 with TRBJ2-5; TRBD2 matches at 8 bases. J lost 0 bases, V lost 5 bases, and 5 bases had no gene match. Per germline, CDR1 PRHDT and CDR2 FYEKMQ (reference sequence). This CDR3 comprises 15 residues. The CDR3 reads CASSRGGPYQETQYF. In nucleotides, the CDR3 is TGTGCCAGCAGCCGCGGGGGGCCGTACCAAGAGACCCAGTACTTC.

The chain has TRBV7-9 and TRBJ2-2; maybe TRBD1 (5 bases). V dropped 5 bases and J dropped 0 bases, with 16 bases sitting between them. The CDR3 runs to 17 residues. Germline V gene lookup returns CDR1 SEHNR and CDR2 FQNEAQ (reference sequence). The CDR3 nucleotides are TGTGCCAGCAGCCTTCAGATGACAGCTACGAACACCGGGGAGCTGTTTTTT. It yields the protein CASSLQMTATNTGELFF.

The rearrangement uses TRBV14 and TRBJ2-5; TRBD2 agrees at 8 bases. Germline trimming cut 4 bases from V and 5 bases from J; bases unmatched to any gene: 12. Germline V gene lookup returns CDR1 SGHDN and CDR2 FVKESK. The CDR3 has 16 amino acids. CDR3 coding DNA: TGTGCCAGCAGCCGGAACGGGGGGGCCGTACTGGAGACCCAGTACTTC. Its translation: CASSRNGGAVLETQYF.

As to this clone: This specimen includes other DNA sequences encoding the same CDR3. The chain uses TRBV7-9 and TRBJ2-1, with a tentative D call TRBD2 (7 bases). Trimming took off 4 bases at V and 8 bases at J, with 18 bases between the two ends. Germline V gives CDR1 SEHNR, CDR2 FQNEAQ (reference sequence). This CDR3 contains 15 residues. The CDR3 loop is CASSSGGGGPDEQFF. The CDR3 nucleotides read TGTGCCAGCAGCTCCGGAGGGGGGGGGCCCGATGAGCAGTTCTTC.

The rearrangement uses TRBV27 and TRBJ1-2; D not resolved. CDR1 and CDR2 from the germline V gene are MNHEY and SMNVEV (reference sequence). The V and J ends lost 5 bases and 3 bases respectively, with 16 bases between them. The CDR3 contains 15 residues. The CDR3 DNA reads TGTGCCAGCAGTCCGTCACTAGGCAGATACTATGGCTACACCTTC. Protein: CASSPSLGRYYGYTF.

This clone appeared a few times. This rearrangement joins TRBV4-1 to TRBJ2-7; D remains unclear. V was trimmed by 0 bases and J by 3 bases, leaving 12 bases between them. Germline CDR1 reads MGHRA; CDR2 reads YSYEKL. The CDR3 is made up of 15 amino acids. CDR3 protein: CASSQELPSYYEQYF. The CDR3 nucleotides read TGCGCCAGCAGCCAAGAACTCCCCTCCTACTACGAGCAGTACTTC.

The chain couples TRBV7-6 to TRBJ1-6; no reliable D call. V lost 1 base to trimming and J lost 7 bases, with 8 bases between them. Germline lookup yields CDR1 SGHVS and CDR2 FNYEAQ. The CDR3 loop spans 14 amino acids. Here the CDR3 DNA reads TGTGCCAGCAGCTTAGAGACAACGAATTCACCCCTCCACTTT. Amino acid sequence: CASSLETTNSPLHF.

This clone turned up a few times. The chain joins TRBV3-1 (or the pseudogene TRBV3-2) to TRBJ1-6, with D unclear. Germline V gene lookup returns CDR1 LGHDT and CDR2 YNNKEL (reference sequence). Trimming left V 10 bases short and J 7 bases short, with 14 bases between. The CDR3 runs 13 residues. CDR3 DNA sequence: TGTGCCACCCTCGGACTGGGAAATTCACCCCTCCACTTT. Amino acids: CATLGLGNSPLHF.

This rearrangement joins TRBV5-1 to TRBJ2-7; D perhaps matches TRBD1 (5 bases). V lost 5 bases and J 0 bases, leaving 18 bases between the germline ends. This CDR3 region has 16 residues. The germline V gene has CDR1 SGHRS and CDR2 YFSETQ. CDR3 nucleotides: TGCGCCAGCAGGGGTTACCAGGGCTCGAGCTCCTACGAGCAGTACTTC. This sequence encodes CASRGYQGSSSYEQYF. The full variable domain, completed using reference TRBV5-1 and TRBJ2-7, is KAGVTQTPRYLIKTRGQQVTLSCSPISGHRSVSWYQQTPGQGLQFLFEYFSETQRNKGNFPGRFSGRQFSNSRSEMNVSTLELGDSALYLCASRGYQGSSSYEQYFGPGTRLTVT.

The chain joins TRBV5-1 to TRBJ2-3; TRBD2 might be the D (5 bases). The length of the CDR3 is 19 residues. V lost 1 base and J 3 bases, leaving 24 bases between the germline ends. Germline loops: CDR1 SGHRS, CDR2 YFSETQ. The CDR3, as DNA: TGCGCCAGCAGCTTGACCGAGCGGCAGGCGCTCCCGAGTACAGATACGCAGTATTTT. Translated: CASSLTERQALPSTDTQYF.

This clone occurred once. The chain employs TRBV12-3 or TRBV12-4 and TRBJ1-6, with TRBD1 identical over 9 bases. J gave up 13 bases and V 5 bases, and 6 bases lay outside the gene matches. There are 13 residues in the CDR3. CDR3 region: CASSPGQGTPLHF. The CDR3 DNA reads TGTGCCAGCAGTCCGGGACAGGGAACCCCCCTCCACTTT.

The chain joins TRBV7-6 to TRBJ2-7, with 7 bases aligning to TRBD1. V was clipped by 1 base and J by 2 bases; unmatched bases: 5. The CDR3 is made up of 15 amino acids. Germline assignment: CDR1 SGHVS and CDR2 FNYEAQ. This chain's CDR3 is CASSLDIDRAYEQYF. CDR3 bases: TGTGCCAGCAGCTTAGATATCGACAGGGCCTACGAGCAGTACTTC.

The rearrangement uses TRBV4-2 and TRBJ1-1, with D maybe TRBD1 (5 bases). Trimming removed 0 bases at V and 3 bases at J, with 11 bases between. There are 15 residues in the CDR3. Germline V gene lookup returns CDR1 LGHNA and CDR2 YNFKEQ. CDR3 nucleotides: TGTGCCAGCAGCCAAGATTCCGGCAGGGACACTGAAGCTTTCTTT. Translated: CASSQDSGRDTEAFF.

The rearrangement joins TRBV7-9 to TRBJ2-1; maybe TRBD2 (6 bases). The germline V and J ends were trimmed by 3 bases and 7 bases, with 22 bases remaining between them. The germline gives CDR1 SEHNR, CDR2 FQNEAQ (reference sequence). The CDR3 totals 17 residues. CDR3 in amino acids: CASSLPFTGGMHNEQFF. CDR3 DNA: TGTGCCAGCAGCTTGCCATTTACCGGGGGAATGCATAATGAGCAGTTCTTC.

The chain is built from TRBV5-1 and TRBJ2-2; 8 bases map to TRBD2. This CDR3 contains 16 residues. V shed 5 bases, J shed 1 base, and the junction held 7 bases outside the gene matches. Germline assignment: CDR1 SGHRS and CDR2 YFSETQ. CDR3 sequence (DNA): TGCGCCAGCAGGTCCCCAGCGGGGGAGAACACCGGGGAGCTGTTTTTT. It codes for CASRSPAGENTGELFF.

The chain combines TRBV5-4 with TRBJ1-3; D is ambiguous. CDR1 and CDR2 (germline): SGHNT, YYREEE (reference sequence). V lost 0 bases and J 1 base, leaving 14 bases between the germline ends. The CDR3 loop spans 17 amino acids. The CDR3 is CASSLGSGAPSGNTIYF. The CDR3 DNA sequence: TGTGCCAGCAGCTTGGGTTCGGGAGCCCCATCTGGAAACACCATATATTTT.

The chain uses TRBV25-1 and TRBJ2-7; 8 nucleotides agree with TRBD1. Germline V gene lookup returns CDR1 MGHDK and CDR2 SYGVNS. This CDR3 has 15 amino acids. The V segment lost 7 bases and the J segment 0 bases; nucleotides outside the gene matches: 8. The CDR3, as DNA: TGTGCCAGCACTCCGGGACAGGTCGCCTCCTACGAGCAGTACTTC. Protein: CASTPGQVASYEQYF.

The V and J genes are TRBV6-5 and TRBJ2-1, with D perhaps matching TRBD2 (6 bases). The CDR3 length is 15 residues. V lost 0 bases and J lost 5, with 11 bases in between. Looked up from germline, CDR1 is MNHEY and CDR2 is SVGAGI. CDR3 region: CASSYSLARNNEQFF. Written as DNA, the CDR3 is TGTGCCAGCAGTTACTCCCTAGCGAGGAACAATGAGCAGTTCTTC.